This record covers a single TCR beta chain. Its specificity is unknown. The CDR3 runs to 15 residues. V was clipped by 3 bases and J by 4 bases, with 18 bases between them. Germline CDR1 reads DFQATT; CDR2 reads SNEGSKA (reference sequence). The data were obtained in a study of blood T cells in healthy people across ages. General study results and limits: The unknown donor CMV status may have confounded expanded clonotype changes.

The authors ran a second PCR of roughly 6 to 11 cycles using a sample-barcoded 5' primer and a J-beta primer mix. Carrying 12 random nucleotides, a template-switch adaptor labeled each individual cDNA molecule. TCRdb called the 5' RACE reads again in MiXCR, with one record for every CDR3 protein. The sample has more than 500,000 distinct CDR3 sequences, about a quarter seen once. The same sample was also used in a study of T cells of mothers and their children. Per that study: Among related mother-child pairs, overlap was slightly higher than in unrelated pairs, though not significantly. The analysis detected no persistent microchimeric T cell clones.

The V and J genes are TRBV20-1 and TRBJ1-2; D not certain. Sequencing used blood. This TCR came from a boy between 2 and 10 years old in good health. CDR3 nucleotides: TGCAGTGCTAGCCTGGGAGTTTATACTCCCTATGGCTACACCTTC. It specifies CSASLGVYTPYGYTF.